This TCR beta chain was sequenced in a study of cytomegalovirus exposure and HLA in healthy donors. Across the whole study: Some 85 million unique TCRs, all from HLA-typed donors, were included in an early release of the data.

The PCR made use of 60 Vbeta and 13 Jbeta primers. This table comes from immunoSEQ multiplex PCR, and its TCRdb copy is limited to in-frame clones, with some not included. This table has 95,000 to 150,000 clones, approximately 72% appearing once. Details on this clone: The antigen remains undetermined.

The germline V gene encodes CDR1 LNHNV and CDR2 YYDKDF (reference sequence). With 5 bases clipped from V and 7 bases from J, the junction kept 8 bases outside the gene matches. CDR3 length equals 14 residues. Study results and caveats: The authors later linked a missense DCLRE1C variant to TCR beta V- and J-gene trimming.

The chain combines TRBV15 with TRBJ1-2; 9 bases fit TRBD1. This clonotype was sampled from a woman in her forties or fifties in good health and CMV-seropositive. The sequenced sample was PBMCs. CDR3 region: CATSGMGQGGGYTF. Here the CDR3 DNA reads TGTGCCACCAGCGGAATGGGACAGGGCGGTGGCTACACCTTC. The whole variable domain, remainder taken from reference TRBV15 and TRBJ1-2, is DAMVIQNPRYQVTQFGKPVTLSCSQTLNHNVMYWYQQKSSQAPKLLFHYYDKDFNNEADTPDNFQSRRPNTSFCFLDIRSPGLGDTAMYLCATSGMGQGGGYTFGSGTRLTVV.